A single sample gave rise to the 9 T cell receptor beta chains below, sequenced in a study of T cell clonality in common variable immunodeficiency. Method: immunoSEQ multiplex PCR; TCRdb's copy keeps in-frame clones and lacks some. Observed in the sample are about 39,000 clones, none of them singletons. The sample was peripheral blood mononuclear cells. The receptors originated from a person aged 18 to 75 in good health.

Ten or more counts support this clone. The read is 3 residues too short to cover the CDR3 end, so that end is filled in from the germline J gene. The rearrangement uses TRBV6-4 and TRBJ2-5; 9 bases agree with TRBD1. V trimming: 2 bases; J trimming: 3 bases; junction bases outside the gene matches: 10. Germline V gene lookup returns CDR1 MRHNA and CDR2 SNTAGT. This CDR3 region has 17 residues. Partial CDR3 DNA: TGTGCCAGCAGTGACCGAGGGGACAGGGTAGGCGAAGAGACC. Protein: CASSDRGDRVGEET. The entire CDR3 protein reads CASSDRGDRVGEETQYF.

Notes on this clone: Coverage ceases 3 residues before the CDR3 finishes, and the germline J gene fills in the end. V is TRBV20-1 and J is TRBJ2-3, with 9 positions matching TRBD2. Germline-derived CDR1 and CDR2 are DFQATT and SNEGSKA (reference sequence). This CDR3 region has 16 residues. CDR3 DNA (partial): TGCAGTGCTAGAGGGTACGGGCTAGCGGGAAGAGAGACG. Amino acids: CSARGYGLAGRET. The CDR3 in its entirety is CSARGYGLAGRETQYF.

The sample holds many counts of this clone. The CDR3 goes on 3 residues after the read ends, and that part is filled in from the germline J gene. The V gene is TRBV5-5, the J gene TRBJ2-7; D remains ambiguous. V lost 5 bases and J lost 6, with 18 bases in between. This CDR3 spans 14 amino acids. CDR1 is SGHKS and CDR2 is YYEKEE in the germline V gene (reference sequence). The covered CDR3 bases are TGTGCCAGCAGGTTACTAAGAACCACCCTCGAG. It translates to CASRLLRTTLE. The whole CDR3 is CASRLLRTTLEQYF. Supplemented by reference TRBV5-5 and TRBJ2-7, the full variable domain reads DAGVTQSPTHLIKTRGQQVTLRCSPISGHKSVSWYQQVLGQGPQFIFQYYEKEERGRGNFPDRFSARQFPNYSSELNVNALLLGDSALYLCASRLLRTTLEQYFGPGTRLTVT.

This clone showed up many times. The read falls 3 residues short of the CDR3 end, and the missing part is taken from the germline J gene. The chain links TRBV19 to TRBJ2-7; 8 bases match TRBD1. Losses at the gene ends were 6 bases for V and 5 bases for J; bases not matched to a gene: 12. The CDR3 has 15 amino acids. Germline-derived CDR1 and CDR2 are LNHDA and SQIVND (reference sequence). CDR3 residues: CASSPAADRVHEQYF. The CDR3 bases that were read are TGTGCCAGTAGCCCCGCGGCGGACAGGGTCCACGAG.

This clone was seen repeatedly, ten times or more. With the read ending 3 residues before the CDR3 end, the germline J gene is used to fill in that end. V gene TRBV12-5 combines with J gene TRBJ2-1; D possibly corresponds to TRBD2 (6 bases). The CDR3 sequence is 15 residues long. CDR1 LGHNT and CDR2 FRNRAP come from the germline V gene. Trimming pared 1 base from V and 9 bases from J, leaving 16 bases between. The covered CDR3 bases are TGTGCTAGTGGTTTGGGCAAGGGACTGGCGGGTGAG. Its protein product is CASGLGKGLAGE. The CDR3 in full is CASGLGKGLAGEQFF.

This clone has ten or more counts. Sequencing ends 3 residues short of the CDR3 end; the germline J gene provides the rest. This sequence joins TRBV7-9 and TRBJ1-1, with D possibly matching TRBD1 (6 bases). The CDR3 totals 15 residues. The V end lost 5 bases, the J end lost 2 bases, and 15 bases lay between the germline ends. Looked up from germline, CDR1 is SEHNR and CDR2 is FQNEAQ (reference sequence). The CDR3 loop reads CASSRASGANTEAFF. CDR3 bases read: TGTGCCAGCAGCCGAGCCTCAGGGGCCAACACTGAA.

This clone has ten or more counts. CDR3 sequence: CASSLFILGQGAYNEQFF. CDR3 DNA (partial): TGTGCCAGCAGCCTCTTTATTCTGGGGCAGGGGGCCTACAATGAG. The V gene is TRBV12-3 or TRBV12-4, the J gene TRBJ2-1; the match to TRBD1 covers 7 bases. The CDR3 end falls 3 residues outside the read, so it is completed with the germline J gene. The length of the CDR3 is 18 residues. The ends lost 6 bases at V and 2 bases at J; junction bases unmatched: 16.

This clone occurred many times. The read terminates 3 residues ahead of where the CDR3 ends, so the germline J gene completes it. The V and J genes are TRBV18 and TRBJ2-7; 9 bases are a match to TRBD1. Germline V gene lookup returns CDR1 KGHSH and CDR2 LQKENI. This CDR3 is built from 14 residues. The trim removed 5 bases at V and 3 bases at J, leaving 5 bases unmatched. The CDR3 loop is CASSTGQGYYEQYF. CDR3 DNA, as far as it was read: TGTGCCAGCTCAACGGGACAGGGTTACTACGAG.

This clone was detected ten times or more. The CDR3 end is not reached by the read, which stops 3 residues before it; the germline J gene fills it in. The V and J genes are TRBV19 and TRBJ2-6; a possible D gene is TRBD1 (6 bases). The CDR3 spans 18 residues. Germline loops: CDR1 LNHDA, CDR2 SQIVND (reference sequence). V dropped 3 bases and J dropped 0 bases, with 15 bases sitting between them. The CDR3 loop reads CASSMRAGVLSGANVLTF. The part of the CDR3 DNA that was read is TGTGCCAGTAGTATGAGGGCAGGGGTGCTCTCTGGGGCCAACGTC.